This TCR beta chain originates from a study of cytomegalovirus exposure and HLA in healthy donors. The junction had 5 bases not matched to a gene; V was cut back by 4 bases and J by 3 bases. The CDR3 has 14 amino acids. Germline CDR1 MNHEY, CDR2 SVGAGI. Whole-study findings and limits: The listing of 150 to 200 TCR beta chains classed them as cytomegalovirus-associated.

Clones were read by immunoSEQ multiplex PCR, and TCRdb kept only the in-frame ones, dropping some. The sample records roughly 300,000 clones, about nine tenths being singletons. About this clone itself: The antigen remains undetermined.

The receptor comes from a woman aged 25-40 years in good health and CMV-seropositive. This chain uses TRBV6-5 with TRBJ2-5; 7 bases are shared with TRBD1. Sequenced sample: PBMCs. CDR3 DNA sequence: TGTGCCAGCAGTTTCCAGACAGGGAAAGAGACCCAGTACTTC. It yields the protein CASSFQTGKETQYF.